This T cell receptor beta chain was sequenced in a study of blood T cell repertoires in COVID-19 (dated by TCRdb to 2020 to 2021). Looking at the study overall: Samples covering the acute and convalescent phases of COVID-19 were provided by collaborators in the United States, Italy and Spain. Subjects who had been exposed to COVID-19, were actively infected with it, or had recovered from it provided the deeply sampled blood TCRbeta repertoires that made up the dataset. Samples were obtained from the ongoing ImmuneRACE study (first 160 participants) and from over 1,000 subjects provided by 6 global collaborators. The material from the prospective study consisted of cDNA or gDNA derived from T cells, B-cell-depleted T cells, or PBMCs. The repertoires were released in a freely available public database meant as a resource for research on the immune response to SARS-CoV-2. Where available, HLA class I and class II types were obtained from metadata supplied by the sample provider rather than from assay-based typing. Sample metadata almost always included a de-identified subject ID, COVID-19 status, age in years and sex. The study at large found these results: How much clinical and demographic metadata was included differed by source and by participant, and the metadata was provided uncurated.

The immunoSEQ Assay, a bias-controlled multiplex PCR, was used to amplify TCRbeta CDR3 regions from genomic DNA. Regarding the original processing steps: Nucleated cell counts per sample were estimated from amplification of reference gene primers within the assay. To quantify the absolute abundance of each unique TCRbeta CDR3 rearrangement, sequence reads were collapsed and filtered. For each sample, productive Simpson clonality was calculated as the square root of Simpson's diversity index across productive rearrangements. TCRdb limited this immuneACCESS table to in-frame rearrangements with V and J called. A share of clones is missing; checked studies link under half to unresolved V genes, and the rest is unexplained. V and J calls and clone size follow that table, whereas D and trimming were derived from the DNA. The sample contains 200,000 or so clones, 84% of them found a single time. Roughly 5% of the sample lies in the top ten.

With regard to this clone: Its antigen is currently not known. No much larger clone is present one base from it, and per-base qualities are unavailable.

The trim is 3 bases for V and 2 bases for J, with a gap of 10 bases between the germline ends. According to the germline V gene, CDR1 reads KGHSH and CDR2 reads LQKENI. From the cysteine up to the phenylalanine, the CDR3 has a length of 14 residues. The DNA shown is the 42-base CDR3, in frame from base 1. Whole blood was collected in K2EDTA tubes by collaborating institutions according to the institutions' own protocols. Collaborator samples were shipped for TCRbeta analysis as frozen whole blood, isolated PBMCs, or DNA extracted from either sample type. The chain links TRBV18 with TRBJ1-2, and the D gene may be TRBD1, 6 bases matching. Sequencing used peripheral blood. This receptor was taken from a woman in her 70s with active or convalescent COVID-19. The bases read TGTGCCAGCTCACCGGAACAGGGAAACTATGGCTACACCTTC. Its protein is CASSPEQGNYGYTF.